This TCR beta chain was found in a study of blood T cell repertoires in COVID-19. Turning to the study itself: The United States, Italy and Spain supplied acute and convalescent COVID-19 samples. T cells, B-cell-depleted T cells, or PBMCs supplied cDNA or gDNA.

Authors' analysis steps: Amplification of reference gene primers provided the estimated nucleated cell counts. Profiling relied on immunoSEQ multiplex PCR, and the TCRdb table lists in-frame clones only, not all of them. The D gene and trimming were derived from the DNA, and the V and J assignments and clone size from that table. This table holds around 500,000 clones, about 88% found once. Cohorts were based on clinical histories the participants reported. Germline V gene sequence: CDR1 MNHNY, CDR2 SVGAGI (reference sequence). There are 15 residues in the CDR3. V lost 2 bases and J lost 3; bases outside the gene matches: 5.

Sequencing was done on a sample of PBMCs or T cells enriched from blood (not recorded which). This TCR was sampled from a woman in her fifties or sixties who had recovered from COVID-19. This chain uses TRBV6-6 with TRBJ2-5; 8 nucleotides agree with TRBD2. CDR3 sequence: CASSYVIAGKETQYF. The DNA for the CDR3 is TGTGCCAGCAGTTACGTGATAGCGGGAAAAGAGACCCAGTACTTC.